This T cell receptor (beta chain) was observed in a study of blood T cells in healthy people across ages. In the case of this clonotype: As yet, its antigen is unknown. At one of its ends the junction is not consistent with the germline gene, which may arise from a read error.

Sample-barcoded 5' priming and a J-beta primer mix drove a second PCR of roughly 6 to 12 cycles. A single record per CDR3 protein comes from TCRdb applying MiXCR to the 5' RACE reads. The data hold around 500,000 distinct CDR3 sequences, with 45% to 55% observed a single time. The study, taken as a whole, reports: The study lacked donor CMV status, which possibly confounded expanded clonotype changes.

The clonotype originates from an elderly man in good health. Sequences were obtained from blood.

The CDR3 is CASSLAGSRVDKEQFF. DNA for the CDR3: TGCGCCAGCAGCTTGGCGGGGAGCAGGGTTGACAAGGAGCAGTTCTTC. V is TRBV5-1 and J is TRBJ2-1; D possibly uses TRBD1 or TRBD2 (5 bases each). The germline gives CDR1 SGHRS, CDR2 YFSETQ. The CDR3 has 16 amino acids.